Each of the 20 T cell receptor beta chains below was sequenced from the same sample in a study of T cell repertoires in cytomegalovirus infection. TCRdb called the reads again in MiXCR, with one record for every CDR3 protein. Found here are about 180,000 distinct CDR3 sequences, about a sixth of them singletons; the top ten hold approximately 25%. Sequenced: CD8+ T cells from PBMCs. The receptors stem from a human donor in good health (CMV status not recorded). Some clones in this sample may be carry-over from other donors' samples.

This clonotype has only a few counts. The CDR3 is CASMMNTEAFF. The DNA of the CDR3 is TGTGCCAGCATGATGAACACTGAAGCTTTCTTT. The V gene is TRBV2, the J gene TRBJ1-1; D unclear. The CDR3 covers 11 residues. With 7 bases removed from V and 0 bases from J, the gap between germline ends came to 3 bases. CDR1 and CDR2 (germline): SNHLY, FYNNEI.

The chain employs TRBV6-6 and TRBJ1-5, with a tentative D call TRBD1 (5 bases). Germline CDR1 and CDR2: MNHNY and SVGAGI (reference sequence). The CDR3 extends over 18 amino acids. The ends were cut back, 0 bases at V and 5 bases at J, with 20 bases in the middle. The CDR3, as DNA: TGTGCCAGCAGTTACTCCGGATCCGGGACCCTAGAGGATCAGCCCCAGCATTTT. Protein: CASSYSGSGTLEDQPQHF.

This clonotype was counted between two and nine times. V and J are TRBV5-5 and TRBJ2-3; D is uncertain. V gave up 0 bases and J gave up 2 bases, with 10 bases separating them. The CDR3 sequence is 15 residues long. Germline V lookup: CDR1 SGHKS, CDR2 YYEKEE (reference sequence). This CDR3 is CASSLEASITDTQYF. The CDR3 DNA sequence: TGTGCCAGCAGCTTGGAAGCCAGTATCACAGATACGCAGTATTTT.

This clonotype was seen a few times. The chain joins TRBV5-1 to TRBJ2-1; tentatively, D is TRBD1 (5 bases). Trimming took off 0 bases at V and 2 bases at J, with 12 bases between the two ends. The CDR3 loop spans 16 amino acids. CDR1 is SGHRS and CDR2 is YFSETQ in the germline V gene. CDR3 DNA: TGCGCCAGCAGCTTGGCTGCACAGGAGACCTACAATGAGCAGTTCTTC. Translating gives CASSLAAQETYNEQFF.

There are a few counts of this clonotype. The V gene is TRBV7-9, the J gene TRBJ2-2, with TRBD2 identical over 12 bases. Trimming took 4 bases from V and 5 from J; bases not matched to a gene: 5. The germline V gene has CDR1 SEHNR and CDR2 FQNEAQ (reference sequence). CDR3 length equals 16 residues. CDR3 sequence: CASSSGLAGRTGELFF. In DNA form, the CDR3 reads TGTGCCAGCAGCTCCGGACTAGCGGGGCGAACCGGGGAGCTGTTTTTT.

This clonotype came up a few times. The chain has TRBV4-1 and TRBJ2-7; D possibly corresponds to TRBD2 (6 bases). Per germline, CDR1 MGHRA and CDR2 YSYEKL. The V end lost 1 base, the J end lost 4 bases, and 17 bases lay between the germline ends. The CDR3 covers 16 residues. The CDR3 sequence: CASSQVLGGPEYEQYF. CDR3 coding DNA: TGCGCCAGCAGCCAAGTCCTCGGGGGTCCTGAATACGAGCAGTACTTC.

This chain links TRBV6-2 or TRBV6-3 with TRBJ1-3; tentatively, D is TRBD1 (5 bases). Germline lookup yields CDR1 MNHEY and CDR2 SVGEGT. The CDR3 extends over 16 amino acids. The V gene lost 6 bases and the J gene lost 4 bases, with 19 bases spanning the gap. The CDR3 spells CASSLRVRPLGNTIYF. The CDR3 DNA sequence: TGTGCCAGCAGCCTCAGGGTGCGCCCTCTGGGAAACACCATATATTTT.

The J gene is TRBJ1-1, the V gene TRBV5-5, with D possibly matching TRBD1 (5 bases). The germline V gene encodes CDR1 SGHKS and CDR2 YYEKEE (reference sequence). Trimming shortened V by 4 bases and J by 1 base, and 23 bases separated the two germline ends. The length of the CDR3 is 18 residues. CDR3 protein: CASSTTSEGSLWNTEAFF. CDR3 bases: TGTGCCAGCAGCACCACGTCAGAGGGGTCGCTTTGGAACACTGAAGCTTTCTTT. The full variable domain, in which reference TRBV5-5 and TRBJ1-1 provide the parts outside the CDR3, is DAGVTQSPTHLIKTRGQQVTLRCSPISGHKSVSWYQQVLGQGPQFIFQYYEKEERGRGNFPDRFSARQFPNYSSELNVNALLLGDSALYLCASSTTSEGSLWNTEAFFGQGTRLTVV.

This clonotype was seen only a few times. The chain employs TRBV28 and TRBJ1-5, with TRBD1 matching over 9 bases. The J segment lost 1 base and the V segment lost 3 bases, leaving 1 base of the junction unmatched. Germline lookup yields CDR1 MDHEN and CDR2 SYDVKM. The CDR3 runs to 15 residues. In DNA form, the CDR3 reads TGTGCCAGCAGTTTTGACAGGGGGAGCAATCAGCCCCAGCATTTT. Amino acid sequence: CASSFDRGSNQPQHF.

This clonotype was seen more than once but under ten times. The rearrangement joins TRBV7-2 to TRBJ1-4, with a possible D match to TRBD1 (6 bases). Deletions cut 6 bases from V and 7 bases from J, with 15 bases between. There are 14 residues in the CDR3. Germline-derived CDR1 and CDR2 are SGHTA and FQGNSA. The CDR3 spells CASSVLDRPEKLFF. CDR3 nucleotides: TGTGCCAGCAGTGTCCTCGACAGGCCTGAAAAACTGTTTTTT. Filled out from reference TRBV7-2 and TRBJ1-4, the complete variable domain reads GAGVSQSPSNKVTEKGKDVELRCDPISGHTALYWYRQSLGQGLEFLIYFQGNSAPDKSGLPSDRFSAERTGGSVSTLTIQRTQQEDSAVYLCASSVLDRPEKLFFGSGTQLSVL.

This clonotype was seen a handful of times. CDR3 amino acids: CASSFRGPREQYF. The CDR3 DNA follows: TGTGCCAGCAGCTTCAGGGGGCCGCGCGAGCAGTACTTC. This sequence joins TRBV7-9 and TRBJ2-7; 8 positions match TRBD1. This CDR3 has 13 residues. V gave up 3 bases and J gave up 6 bases; unmatched junction bases: 4. Germline loops: CDR1 SEHNR, CDR2 FQNEAQ (reference sequence).

This chain connects TRBV5-1 to TRBJ1-6; 9 positions agree with TRBD1. Germline loops: CDR1 SGHRS, CDR2 YFSETQ. Trimming cost V 6 bases and J 9 bases; bases outside gene matches: 7. The CDR3 has 14 residues. The DNA for the CDR3 is TGCGCCAGCACGGCCGGGACAGGGCGTTCACCCCTCCACTTT. As protein: CASTAGTGRSPLHF. The whole variable domain, filled in from reference TRBV5-1 and TRBJ1-6, reads KAGVTQTPRYLIKTRGQQVTLSCSPISGHRSVSWYQQTPGQGLQFLFEYFSETQRNKGNFPGRFSGRQFSNSRSEMNVSTLELGDSALYLCASTAGTGRSPLHFGNGTRLTVT.

The rearrangement uses TRBV7-6 and TRBJ2-3, with TRBD2 as a possible D gene (5 bases). The germline gives CDR1 SGHVS, CDR2 FNYEAQ. The CDR3 spans 15 residues. The germline V and J ends were trimmed by 2 bases and 5 bases, with 14 bases remaining between them. CDR3 nucleotide sequence: TGTGCCAGCAGCTTAACCGGCGGTCGGGGAGATACGCAGTATTTT. This encodes CASSLTGGRGDTQYF. Complete variable domain (other parts from reference TRBV7-6 and TRBJ2-3): GAGVSQSPRYKVTKRGQDVALRCDPISGHVSLYWYRQALGQGPEFLTYFNYEAQQDKSGLPNDRFSAERPEGSISTLTIQRTEQRDSAMYRCASSLTGGRGDTQYFGPGTRLTVL.

This clonotype has just a few counts. The chain links TRBV28 to TRBJ2-4; no reliable D call. The V end was cut by 6 bases, the J end by 5 bases, with 20 bases between. Germline lookup yields CDR1 MDHEN and CDR2 SYDVKM. The CDR3 is 16 residues long. As DNA, the CDR3 is TGTGCCAGCAGCCCTTCCGACCTGAACTTAGAAAACATTCAGTACTTC. Translated: CASSPSDLNLENIQYF. The whole variable domain, filled in from reference TRBV28 and TRBJ2-4, reads DVKVTQSSRYLVKRTGEKVFLECVQDMDHENMFWYRQDPGLGLRLIYFSYDVKMKEKGDIPEGYSVSREKKERFSLILESASTNQTSMYLCASSPSDLNLENIQYFGAGTRLSVL.

The chain carries TRBV7-6 and TRBJ1-1; D remains ambiguous. In germline, CDR1 is SGHVS, CDR2 FNYEAQ. With 4 bases removed from V and 0 bases from J, the gap between germline ends came to 15 bases. The CDR3 contains 16 residues. The CDR3 bases are TGTGCCAGCAGCTCCGGGCTGGTTCAGGTGAACACTGAAGCTTTCTTT. Residues: CASSSGLVQVNTEAFF. Together with reference TRBV7-6 and TRBJ1-1, the CDR3 gives the full variable domain: GAGVSQSPRYKVTKRGQDVALRCDPISGHVSLYWYRQALGQGPEFLTYFNYEAQQDKSGLPNDRFSAERPEGSISTLTIQRTEQRDSAMYRCASSSGLVQVNTEAFFGQGTRLTVV.

This clonotype was seen a handful of times. The chain joins TRBV7-9 to TRBJ1-2, with TRBD1 matching 7 bases. CDR1 and CDR2 from the germline V gene are SEHNR and FQNEAQ (reference sequence). V shed 5 bases and J 6 bases; nucleotides not matched to a gene: 18. The CDR3 has 17 residues. CDR3 nucleotides: TGTGCCAGCAGCCTCAACCCACGGCAGGGGGAAAGGAATGGCTACACCTTC. Its protein is CASSLNPRQGERNGYTF.

This clonotype was seen at least ten times. J is TRBJ2-5 and V is TRBV7-2, with 9 bases identical to TRBD2. The CDR3 totals 16 residues. With 5 bases clipped from V and 5 bases from J, the junction kept 12 bases outside the gene matches. CDR1 is SGHTA and CDR2 is FQGNSA in the germline V gene. DNA for the CDR3: TGTGCCAGCAGCCTCGCGACTAGCGGACCTAGGGAGACCCAGTACTTC. Its protein product is CASSLATSGPRETQYF.

This clonotype was seen a few times. CDR3 sequence (DNA): TGTGCCAGCAGCCCTCCGGTTGACAGAGGCGAAAAACTGTTTTTT. Encoded protein: CASSPPVDRGEKLFF. The chain is built from TRBV7-9 and TRBJ1-4; possible D gene TRBD1, 5 bases. Trimming shortened V by 5 bases and J by 8 bases, and 18 bases separated the two germline ends. Germline V gene sequence: CDR1 SEHNR, CDR2 FQNEAQ (reference sequence). The CDR3 spans 15 residues.

The sample holds many counts of this clonotype. This chain uses TRBV7-9 with TRBJ2-7, with TRBD2 matching 9 bases. CDR1 and CDR2 from the germline V gene are SEHNR and FQNEAQ (reference sequence). This CDR3 is built from 16 residues. After removal of 1 base from V and 1 base from J, the junction contained 5 bases not matched to a gene. The CDR3 region has the DNA TGTGCCAGCAGCTTAGATCCAGCGGGGGGATCCTACGAGCAGTACTTC. Residues: CASSLDPAGGSYEQYF.

This clonotype was counted between two and nine times. The CDR3 reads CASSLEVYSNQPQHF. The CDR3 DNA reads as TGTGCCAGCAGCTTAGAAGTTTATAGCAATCAGCCCCAGCATTTT. The chain links TRBV7-8 to TRBJ1-5; D not resolved. V lost 1 base and J lost 0, with 7 bases in between. CDR1 and CDR2 (germline): SGHVS, FQNEAQ. This CDR3 contains 15 residues.